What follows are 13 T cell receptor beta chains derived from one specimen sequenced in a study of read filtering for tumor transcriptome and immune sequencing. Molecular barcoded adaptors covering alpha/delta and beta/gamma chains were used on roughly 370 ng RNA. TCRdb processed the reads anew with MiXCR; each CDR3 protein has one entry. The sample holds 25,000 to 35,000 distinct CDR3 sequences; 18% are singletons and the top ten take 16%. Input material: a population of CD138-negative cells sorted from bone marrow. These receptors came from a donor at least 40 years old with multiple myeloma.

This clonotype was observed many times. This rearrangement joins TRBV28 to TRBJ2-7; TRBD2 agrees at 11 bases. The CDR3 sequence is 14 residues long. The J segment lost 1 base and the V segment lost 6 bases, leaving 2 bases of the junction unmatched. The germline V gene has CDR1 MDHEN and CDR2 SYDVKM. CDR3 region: CASRPSGRSYEQYF. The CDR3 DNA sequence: TGTGCCAGCAGACCTAGCGGGAGGTCCTACGAGCAGTACTTC.

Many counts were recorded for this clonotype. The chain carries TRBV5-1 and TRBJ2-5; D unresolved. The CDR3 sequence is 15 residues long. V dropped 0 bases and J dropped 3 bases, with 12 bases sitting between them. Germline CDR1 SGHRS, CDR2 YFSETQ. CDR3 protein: CASSLGSSVKETQYF. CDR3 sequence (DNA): TGCGCCAGCAGCTTGGGAAGCTCGGTAAAAGAGACCCAGTACTTC.

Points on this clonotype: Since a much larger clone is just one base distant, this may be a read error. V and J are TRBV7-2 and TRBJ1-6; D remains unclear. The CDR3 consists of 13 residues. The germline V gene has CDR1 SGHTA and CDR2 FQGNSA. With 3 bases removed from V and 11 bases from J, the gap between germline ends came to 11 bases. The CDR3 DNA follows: TGTGCCAGCAGCTTTGCTTCTCATCCACCCCTCCACTTT. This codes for CASSFASHPPLHF.

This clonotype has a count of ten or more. CDR3 bases: TGTGCCAGCAGGCCAAGGGGTTCCTACAATGAGCAGTTCTTC. Translating gives CASRPRGSYNEQFF. The chain links TRBV2 to TRBJ2-1; TRBD1 might be the D (5 bases). The germline V and J ends were trimmed by 6 bases and 1 base, with 10 bases remaining between them. CDR3 length: 14 amino acids. CDR1 and CDR2 from the germline V gene are SNHLY and FYNNEI.

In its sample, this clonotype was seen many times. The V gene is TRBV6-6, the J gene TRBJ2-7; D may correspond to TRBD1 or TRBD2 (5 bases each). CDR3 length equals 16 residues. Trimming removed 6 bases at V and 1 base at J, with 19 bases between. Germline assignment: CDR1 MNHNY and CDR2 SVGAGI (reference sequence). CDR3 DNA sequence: TGTGCCAGCAGCTACGAGGGGACCAGGAGGTCCTACGAGCAGTACTTC. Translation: CASSYEGTRRSYEQYF.

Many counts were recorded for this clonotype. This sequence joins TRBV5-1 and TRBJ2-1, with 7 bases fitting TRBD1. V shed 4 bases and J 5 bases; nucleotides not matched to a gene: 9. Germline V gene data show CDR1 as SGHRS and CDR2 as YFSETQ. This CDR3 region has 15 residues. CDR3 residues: CASSPVGTDNNEQFF. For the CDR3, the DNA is TGCGCCAGCAGCCCTGTAGGGACAGACAACAATGAGCAGTTCTTC.

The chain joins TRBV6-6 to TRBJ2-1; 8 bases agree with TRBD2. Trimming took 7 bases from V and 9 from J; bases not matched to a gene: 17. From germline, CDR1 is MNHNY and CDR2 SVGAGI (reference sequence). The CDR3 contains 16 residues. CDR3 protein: CASTPHSGRALGEQFF. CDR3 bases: TGTGCCAGCACCCCACATTCCGGGAGGGCCCTCGGTGAGCAGTTCTTC.

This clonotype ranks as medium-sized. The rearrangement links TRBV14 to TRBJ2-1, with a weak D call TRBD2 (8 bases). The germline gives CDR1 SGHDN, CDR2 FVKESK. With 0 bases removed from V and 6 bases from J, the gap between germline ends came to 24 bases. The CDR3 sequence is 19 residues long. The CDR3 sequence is CASSQDSSGRGGISNEQFF. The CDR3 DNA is TGTGCCAGCAGCCAAGATAGCAGCGGGAGAGGGGGCATTTCCAATGAGCAGTTCTTC.

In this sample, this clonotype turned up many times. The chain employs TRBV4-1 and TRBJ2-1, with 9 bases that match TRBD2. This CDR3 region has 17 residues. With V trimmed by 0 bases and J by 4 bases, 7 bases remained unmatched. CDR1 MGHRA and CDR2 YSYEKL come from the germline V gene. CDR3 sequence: CASSQDQASGTYNEQFF. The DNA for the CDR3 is TGCGCCAGCAGCCAAGATCAGGCTAGCGGGACGTACAATGAGCAGTTCTTC.

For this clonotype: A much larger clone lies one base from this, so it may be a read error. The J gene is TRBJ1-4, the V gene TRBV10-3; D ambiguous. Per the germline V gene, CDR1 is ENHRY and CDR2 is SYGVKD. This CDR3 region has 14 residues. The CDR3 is CAIGESRTNEKLFF. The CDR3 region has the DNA TGTGCCATCGGTGAGTCCCGGACTAATGAAAAACTGTTTTTT.

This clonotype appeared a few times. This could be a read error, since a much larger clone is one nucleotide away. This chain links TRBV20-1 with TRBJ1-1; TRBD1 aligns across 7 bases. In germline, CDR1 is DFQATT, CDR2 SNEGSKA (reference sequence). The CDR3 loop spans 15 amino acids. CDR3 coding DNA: TGCAGTGCTAGGGGGGGCTGGAGGGGGCAAACTGAAGCTTCCTTT. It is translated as CSARGGWRGQTEASF.

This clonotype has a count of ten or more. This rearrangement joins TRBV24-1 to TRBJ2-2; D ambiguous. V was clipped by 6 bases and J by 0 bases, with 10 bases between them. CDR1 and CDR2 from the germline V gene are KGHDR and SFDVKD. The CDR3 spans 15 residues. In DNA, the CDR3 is TGTGCCACCAGTAATCCCAGCCCGAACACCGGGGAGCTGTTTTTT. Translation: CATSNPSPNTGELFF.

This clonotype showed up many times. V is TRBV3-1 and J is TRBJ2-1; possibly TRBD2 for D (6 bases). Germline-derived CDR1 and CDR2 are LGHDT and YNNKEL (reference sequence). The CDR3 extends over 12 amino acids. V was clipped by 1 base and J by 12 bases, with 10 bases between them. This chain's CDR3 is CASSQVGGAQFF. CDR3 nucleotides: TGTGCCAGCAGCCAAGTTGGCGGGGCGCAGTTCTTC.